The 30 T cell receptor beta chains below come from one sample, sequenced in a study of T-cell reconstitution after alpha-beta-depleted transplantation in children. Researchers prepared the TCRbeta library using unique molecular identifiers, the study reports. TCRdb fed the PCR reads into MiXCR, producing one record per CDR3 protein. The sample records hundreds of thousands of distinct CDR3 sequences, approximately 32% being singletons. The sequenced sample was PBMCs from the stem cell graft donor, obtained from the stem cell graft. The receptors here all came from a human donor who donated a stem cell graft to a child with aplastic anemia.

The CDR3 coding sequence is TGTGCCAGCACCCTCAGAAACACTGAAGCTTTCTTT. This encodes CASTLRNTEAFF. The chain uses TRBV12-3 or TRBV12-4 and TRBJ1-1; no reliable D call. V was trimmed by 7 bases and J by 2 bases, leaving 8 bases between them. CDR3 length equals 12 residues.

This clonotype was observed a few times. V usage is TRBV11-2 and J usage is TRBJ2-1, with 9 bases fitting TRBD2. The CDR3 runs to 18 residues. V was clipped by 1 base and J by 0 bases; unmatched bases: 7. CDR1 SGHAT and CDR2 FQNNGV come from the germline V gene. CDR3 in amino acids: CASSLGGLAGSSYNEQFF. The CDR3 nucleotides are TGTGCCAGCAGCTTAGGAGGGCTAGCGGGAAGCTCCTACAATGAGCAGTTCTTC.

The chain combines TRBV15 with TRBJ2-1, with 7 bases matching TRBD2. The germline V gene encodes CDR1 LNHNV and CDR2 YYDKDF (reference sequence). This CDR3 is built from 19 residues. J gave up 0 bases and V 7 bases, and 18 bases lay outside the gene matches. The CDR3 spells CATTPNYRLAAVSYNEQFF. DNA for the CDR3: TGTGCCACCACTCCGAACTACAGACTAGCTGCCGTCTCCTACAATGAGCAGTTCTTC.

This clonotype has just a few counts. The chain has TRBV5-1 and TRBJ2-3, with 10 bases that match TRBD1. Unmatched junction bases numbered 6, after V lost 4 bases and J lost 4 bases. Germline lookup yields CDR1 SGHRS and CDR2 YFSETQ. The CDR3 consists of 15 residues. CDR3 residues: CASSPGQGLADTQYF. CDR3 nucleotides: TGCGCCAGCAGCCCGGGACAGGGGCTGGCAGATACGCAGTATTTT.

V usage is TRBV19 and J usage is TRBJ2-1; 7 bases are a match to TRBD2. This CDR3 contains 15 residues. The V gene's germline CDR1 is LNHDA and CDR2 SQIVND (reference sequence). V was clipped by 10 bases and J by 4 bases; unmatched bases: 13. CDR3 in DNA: TGTGCCACCCAACCCAGACTAGCCCTATACAATGAGCAGTTCTTC. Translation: CATQPRLALYNEQFF.

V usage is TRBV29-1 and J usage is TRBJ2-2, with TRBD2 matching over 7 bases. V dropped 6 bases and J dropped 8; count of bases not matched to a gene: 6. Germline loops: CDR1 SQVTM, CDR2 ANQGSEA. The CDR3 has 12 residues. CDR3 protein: CSVPGLRGELFF. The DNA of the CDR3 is TGCAGCGTGCCGGGACTAAGAGGGGAGCTGTTTTTT.

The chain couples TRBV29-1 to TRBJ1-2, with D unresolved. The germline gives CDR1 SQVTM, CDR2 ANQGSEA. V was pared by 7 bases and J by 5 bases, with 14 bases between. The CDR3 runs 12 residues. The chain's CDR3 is CSASSGRYGYTF. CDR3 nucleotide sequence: TGCAGCGCCTCCAGCGGCCGATATGGCTACACCTTC.

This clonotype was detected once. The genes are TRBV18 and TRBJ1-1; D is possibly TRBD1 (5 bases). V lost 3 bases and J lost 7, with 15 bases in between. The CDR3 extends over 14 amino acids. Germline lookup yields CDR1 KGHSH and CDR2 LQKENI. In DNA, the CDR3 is TGTGCCAGCTCACCGGGCGGGGGTCGGAATGAAGCTTTCTTT. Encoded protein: CASSPGGGRNEAFF.

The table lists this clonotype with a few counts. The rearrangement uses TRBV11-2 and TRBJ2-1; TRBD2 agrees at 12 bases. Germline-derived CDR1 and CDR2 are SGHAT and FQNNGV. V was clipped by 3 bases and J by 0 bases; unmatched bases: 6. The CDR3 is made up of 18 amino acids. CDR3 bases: TGTGCCAGCAGCTTCGGGACTAGCGGGTGGAGCTCCTACAATGAGCAGTTCTTC. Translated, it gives CASSFGTSGWSSYNEQFF.

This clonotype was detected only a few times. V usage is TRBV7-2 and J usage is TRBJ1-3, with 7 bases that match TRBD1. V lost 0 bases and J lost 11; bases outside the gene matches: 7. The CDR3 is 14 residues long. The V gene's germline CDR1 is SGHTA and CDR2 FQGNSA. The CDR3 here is CASSLANRQGAIYF. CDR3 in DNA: TGTGCCAGCAGCTTAGCGAACCGACAGGGAGCCATATATTTT.

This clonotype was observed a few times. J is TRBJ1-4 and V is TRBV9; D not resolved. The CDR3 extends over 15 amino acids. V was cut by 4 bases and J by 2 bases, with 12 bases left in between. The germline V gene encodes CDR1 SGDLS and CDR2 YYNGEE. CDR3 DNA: TGTGCCAGCAGCCCCACGGGAGGGACTAATGAAAAACTGTTTTTT. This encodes CASSPTGGTNEKLFF.

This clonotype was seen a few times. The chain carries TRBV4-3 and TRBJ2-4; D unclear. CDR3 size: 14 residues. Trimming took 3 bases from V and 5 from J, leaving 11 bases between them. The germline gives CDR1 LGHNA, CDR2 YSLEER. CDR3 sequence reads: CASSQVGEQNIQYF. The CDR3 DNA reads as TGCGCCAGCAGCCAGGTTGGGGAACAAAACATTCAGTACTTC.

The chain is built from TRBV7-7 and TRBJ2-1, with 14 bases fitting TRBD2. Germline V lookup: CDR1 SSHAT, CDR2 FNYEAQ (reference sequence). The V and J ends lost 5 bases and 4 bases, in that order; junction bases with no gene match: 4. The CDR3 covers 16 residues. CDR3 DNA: TGTGCCAGCAGCGCCCGACTAGCGGGGGGGTACAATGAGCAGTTCTTC. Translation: CASSARLAGGYNEQFF.

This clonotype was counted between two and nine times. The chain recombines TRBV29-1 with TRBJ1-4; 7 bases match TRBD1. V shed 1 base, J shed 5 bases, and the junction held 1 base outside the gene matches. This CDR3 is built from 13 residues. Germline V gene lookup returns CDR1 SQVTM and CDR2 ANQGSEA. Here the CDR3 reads CSVEGQGNEKLFF. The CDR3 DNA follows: TGCAGCGTTGAAGGACAGGGAAATGAAAAACTGTTTTTT.

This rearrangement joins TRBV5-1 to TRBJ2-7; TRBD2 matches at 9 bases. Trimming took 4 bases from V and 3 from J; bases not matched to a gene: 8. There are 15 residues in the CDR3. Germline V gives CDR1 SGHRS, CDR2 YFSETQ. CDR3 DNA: TGCGCCAGCAGCCCTGGGACTAGCCCCTTCTACGAGCAGTACGTC. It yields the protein CASSPGTSPFYEQYV.

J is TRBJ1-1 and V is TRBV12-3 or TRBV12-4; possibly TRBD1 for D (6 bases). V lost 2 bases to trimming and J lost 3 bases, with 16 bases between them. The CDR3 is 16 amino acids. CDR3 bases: TGTGCCAGCAGTTTATTATCTTGGGGGGCGGACACTGAAGCTTTCTTT. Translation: CASSLLSWGADTEAFF.

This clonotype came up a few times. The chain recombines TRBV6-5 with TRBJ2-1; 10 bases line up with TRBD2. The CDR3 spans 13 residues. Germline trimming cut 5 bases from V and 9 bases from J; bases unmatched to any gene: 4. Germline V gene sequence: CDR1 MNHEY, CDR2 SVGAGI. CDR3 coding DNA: TGTGCCAGCAGTACTAGCGGGATCGGTGAGCAGTTCTTC. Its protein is CASSTSGIGEQFF.

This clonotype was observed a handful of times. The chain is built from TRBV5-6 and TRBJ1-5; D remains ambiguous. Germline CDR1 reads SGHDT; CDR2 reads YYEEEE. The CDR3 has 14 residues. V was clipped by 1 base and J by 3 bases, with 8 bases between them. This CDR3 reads CASSLRAANQPQHF. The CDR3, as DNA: TGTGCCAGCAGCTTGAGGGCAGCCAATCAGCCCCAGCATTTT.

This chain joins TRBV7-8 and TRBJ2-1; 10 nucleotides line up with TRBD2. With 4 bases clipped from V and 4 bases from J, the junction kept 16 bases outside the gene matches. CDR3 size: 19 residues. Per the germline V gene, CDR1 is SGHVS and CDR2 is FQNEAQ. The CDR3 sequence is CASSSPSGSSNIRYNEQFF. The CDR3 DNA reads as TGTGCCAGCAGCTCTCCTAGCGGGAGTAGTAATATTAGGTACAATGAGCAGTTCTTC.

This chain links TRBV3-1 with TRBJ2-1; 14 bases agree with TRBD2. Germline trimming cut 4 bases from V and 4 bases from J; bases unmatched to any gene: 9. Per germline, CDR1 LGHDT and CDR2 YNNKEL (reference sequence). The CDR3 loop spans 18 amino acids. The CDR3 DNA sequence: TGTGCCAGCAGCCCTGGGACTAGCGGGAGTACATATTACAATGAGCAGTTCTTC. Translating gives CASSPGTSGSTYYNEQFF.

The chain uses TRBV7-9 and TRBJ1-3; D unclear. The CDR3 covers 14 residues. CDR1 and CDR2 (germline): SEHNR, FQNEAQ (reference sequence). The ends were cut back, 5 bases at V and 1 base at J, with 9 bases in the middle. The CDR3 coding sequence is TGTGCCAGCAGCCCTCAGATTTCTGGAAACACCATATATTTT. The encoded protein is CASSPQISGNTIYF.

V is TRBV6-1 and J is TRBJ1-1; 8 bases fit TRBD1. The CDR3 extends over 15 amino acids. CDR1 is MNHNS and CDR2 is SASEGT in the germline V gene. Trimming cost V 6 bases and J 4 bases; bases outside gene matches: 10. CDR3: CASRADRGGGTEAFF. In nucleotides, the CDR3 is TGTGCCAGCAGGGCCGACAGGGGTGGCGGCACTGAAGCTTTCTTT.

CDR3 DNA sequence: TGTGCCAGCAGCCAAATGGGACTCTCCCCAAATGAGCAGTTCTTC. The encoded protein is CASSQMGLSPNEQFF. The gene calls are TRBV7-9 and TRBJ2-1; tentative D call: TRBD2 (6 bases). Germline CDR1 is SEHNR and CDR2 is FQNEAQ (reference sequence). The ends were cut back, 5 bases at V and 7 bases at J, with 18 bases in the middle. The CDR3 runs to 15 residues.

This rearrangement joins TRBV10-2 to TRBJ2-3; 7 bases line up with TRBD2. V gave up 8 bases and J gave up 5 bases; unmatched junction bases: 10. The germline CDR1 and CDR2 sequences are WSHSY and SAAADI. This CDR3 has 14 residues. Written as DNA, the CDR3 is TGCGCCAGCCGACTCGGGAGGAGGGGAGATACGCAGTATTTT. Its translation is CASRLGRRGDTQYF.

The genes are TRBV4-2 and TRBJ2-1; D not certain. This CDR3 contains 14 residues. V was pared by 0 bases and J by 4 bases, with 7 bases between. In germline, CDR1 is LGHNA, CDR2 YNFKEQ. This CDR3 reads CASSQDYGYNEQFF. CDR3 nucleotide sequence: TGTGCCAGCAGCCAAGATTACGGGTACAATGAGCAGTTCTTC.

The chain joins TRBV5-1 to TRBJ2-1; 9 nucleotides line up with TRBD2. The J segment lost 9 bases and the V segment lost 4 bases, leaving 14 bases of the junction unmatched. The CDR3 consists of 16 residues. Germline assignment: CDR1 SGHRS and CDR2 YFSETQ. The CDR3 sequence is CASSGLSGLALFEQFF. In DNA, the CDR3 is TGCGCCAGCAGCGGACTTAGTGGACTAGCGCTTTTTGAGCAGTTCTTC.

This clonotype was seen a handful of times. CDR3: CASRQGSGNTIYF. The CDR3 DNA reads as TGTGCCAGCAGACAGGGGTCTGGAAACACCATATATTTT. The chain is built from TRBV12-3 or TRBV12-4 and TRBJ1-3, with 7 bases aligning to TRBD1. This CDR3 spans 13 amino acids. V shed 6 bases and J 1 base; nucleotides not matched to a gene: 0.

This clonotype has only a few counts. The CDR3 DNA reads as TGTGCCAGCACCCTGACACATGGCTACACCTTC. It is translated as CASTLTHGYTF. J is TRBJ1-2 and V is TRBV12-3 or TRBV12-4; no clear D. Trimming left V 7 bases short and J 6 bases short, with 9 bases between. The CDR3 extends over 11 amino acids.

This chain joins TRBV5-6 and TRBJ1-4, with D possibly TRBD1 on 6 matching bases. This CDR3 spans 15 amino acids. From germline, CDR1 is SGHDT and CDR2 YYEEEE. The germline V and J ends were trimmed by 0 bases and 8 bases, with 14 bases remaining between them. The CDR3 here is CASSLEPRGGEKLFF. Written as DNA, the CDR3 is TGTGCCAGCAGCTTGGAGCCCAGGGGCGGCGAAAAACTGTTTTTT. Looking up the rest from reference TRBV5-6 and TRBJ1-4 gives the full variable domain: DAGVTQSPTHLIKTRGQQVTLRCSPKSGHDTVSWYQQALGQGPQFIFQYYEEEERQRGNFPDRFSGHQFPNYSSELNVNALLLGDSALYLCASSLEPRGGEKLFFGSGTQLSVL.

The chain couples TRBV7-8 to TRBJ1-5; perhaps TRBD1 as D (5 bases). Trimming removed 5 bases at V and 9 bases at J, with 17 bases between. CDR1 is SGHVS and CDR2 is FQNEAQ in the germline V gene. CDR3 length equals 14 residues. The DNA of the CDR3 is TGTGCCAGCAGCCCGGGGACCGCGGTTTCGCCCCAGCATTTT. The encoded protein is CASSPGTAVSPQHF.